This TCR beta chain came from a study of blood T cell repertoires in COVID-19 (dated by TCRdb to 2018 to 2020). With regard to the full study: Samples from collaborators originated in the United States, Italy and Spain and spanned both the acute and convalescent phases of COVID-19. Where available, HLA class I and class II types were obtained from metadata supplied by the sample provider rather than from assay-based typing. The dataset comprised deeply sampled blood TCRbeta repertoires from subjects exposed to, actively infected with, or recovered from COVID-19. The prospective study material was composed of cDNA or gDNA derived from T cells, B-cell-depleted T cells, or PBMCs. The samples were drawn from the first 160 participants of the ongoing ImmuneRACE study and from 1,254 subjects provided by 6 global collaborators. The repertoires were released in a freely available public database meant as a resource for research on the immune response to SARS-CoV-2. A de-identified subject ID, COVID-19 status, age in years and sex were almost always included in the sample metadata.

TCRbeta CDR3 regions were amplified from genomic DNA using the immunoSEQ Assay, a bias-controlled multiplex PCR. The source study handled its data this way. Within the assay, amplification of reference gene primers was used to estimate how many nucleated cells each sample contained. To quantify the absolute abundance of each unique TCRbeta CDR3 rearrangement, sequence reads were collapsed and filtered. For each sample, productive Simpson clonality was calculated as the square root of Simpson's diversity index over productive rearrangements. TCRdb took over this immuneACCESS table, retaining in-frame rearrangements with V and J assigned. Such tables are incomplete; in checked studies, under half of the missing clones stem from an unresolved V gene, and the remainder is unexplained. V, J and clone size derive from that table, while D and trimming were established from the DNA sequence. Here the sample has a few hundred thousand clones; more than 75% occur a single time. The ten largest account for around 1.2% of the sample.

Enrolling through a virtual design, the prospective study's participants ranged in age from roughly 18 to 100 years and lived across 24 United States geographic areas. To assign participants to cohorts, the prospective study relied on clinical history that participants themselves reported in a screening survey and a study questionnaire. Recovered participants in ImmuneRACE Cohort 3 were defined by two consecutive negative NP/OP PCR tests, clearance by a healthcare professional, or resolution of symptoms. In the prospective study, whole blood, serum and a nasopharyngeal or oropharyngeal swab were collected from each participant by mobile phlebotomists. Over a roughly 2-month period, participants in the prospective study had the option of providing additional blood draws and questionnaires. Before DNA extraction, blood samples from the prospective study were shipped at room temperature or frozen.

In this sample, this clone turned up once. The antigen it recognizes is unknown. No clone much larger than this one lies a single base away; base qualities are absent. From the cysteine up to the phenylalanine, the CDR3 has a length of 9 residues. Only the CDR3 DNA is retained, 27 bases long and in frame from the first base. V is pared back by 6 bases and J by 12 bases, with 8 bases lying between the germline termini. From the germline V gene, CDR1 is SGHTA and CDR2 is FQGNSA. The research as a whole found: The quantity of clinical and demographic metadata differed by source and by participant and was supplied without curation.

The sequencing input was PBMCs or T cells enriched from blood (not recorded which). This clonotype originated in a woman younger than 35 who had recovered from COVID-19. The rearranged chain carries TRBV7-2 and TRBJ1-1; a tentative D call is TRBD1 (6 bases match). The CDR3 in this case is CASRTGTFF. The DNA sequence reads TGTGCCAGCAGGACAGGTACTTTCTTT.